This T cell receptor beta chain was identified in a study of identical twins (TCRdb year 2016). Regarding the complete study: To test whether fetal clonotypes persist, the study used deep sequencing on TCR alpha and beta repertoires from monozygotic twins, unrelated adults of various ages, and cord blood. Replicate twin experiments were performed at different times using different library preparation protocols to rule out contamination. The study at large found these results: Because the same donors could not be followed over many years, the conclusions depended on cross-sectional statistical analysis. Invariant T cells such as MAIT and iNKT could partly confound zero-insertion analyses, although diverse VJ usage argued against such confounding for most clonotypes. A weaker excess of twin sharing was found in beta out-of-frame sequences because the signal-to-noise ratio was lowered by fewer shared sequences. In monozygotic twins, recombination models systematically underestimated out-of-frame TCR alpha sharing, but the models matched the sharing seen between unrelated individuals. Out-of-frame TCR alpha sequences shared between twins showed an excess of low generation-probability sequences compared with coincidental sharing between unrelated individuals. Fewer insertions were carried by abundant cord blood beta clonotypes; a weaker similar trend was observed in young adult naive repertoires, while no such trend was observed in memory repertoires.

The junction carries 18 bases between V and J, which are trimmed by 0 bases and 0 bases respectively. There are 18 amino acids in the CDR3, from cysteine to phenylalanine inclusive. Solely the CDR3 DNA is kept, with 54 bases framed from the first base. Based on the germline V gene, the CDR1 and CDR2 sequences are MGHRA and YSYEKL. Regarding this clonotype: There is no known antigen for this receptor. No quality values exist for individual bases; no much larger clone is one base distant.

The library was built by means of 5' RACE. Sequencing took place on an Illumina HiSeq 2000. A universal primer binding site was introduced by template switching, and a unique molecular identifier was present in the final cDNA, enabling accurate counting of TCR cDNA molecules. Specific primers in the conserved constant-segment region were used to synthesize first-strand cDNA for TCR alpha and beta chains. Each cDNA library was double barcoded, with a SMART-Mk sample barcode plus Illumina barcodes, to control for contamination. TruSeq adapter sequences along with Illumina sample barcodes were introduced in two successive PCR steps. TCR alpha and beta cDNA libraries were sequenced on the Illumina HiSeq platform with custom primers. As for the original processing: Raw reads were processed with MiGEC to extract unique molecular identifiers, and MiXCR was used to determine CDR3 positions. Recombination models were inferred per individual with the repgenHMM and IGoR tools using an EM algorithm. The analysis of shared clonotypes was done with the tcR package in R, with sharing normalized by the product of cloneset sizes. To study raw recombination without the effects of thymic and clonal selection, out-of-frame nonproductive sequences were analyzed. The public reads were run again by TCRdb, first through fastp at Q25 and then through MiXCR, and only productive beta chains were kept. Every distinct CDR3 protein forms one entry, paired with its most common genes and DNA. The V and J calls and clone size come from TCRdb's table, not from the authors' own analysis. Counted in this sample were fewer than 650,000 distinct CDR3 sequences; roughly 6.6% of them appeared once. 1.6% of the sample is taken by the ten largest.

Every donor in the study was a healthy Caucasian. The twin cohort comprised three pairs of female monozygotic twins, all aged roughly 18 to 30 years. The RNA used for TCR libraries was isolated from peripheral blood mononuclear cells. The same sample was also used in a study of yellow fever vaccine responses in identical twins. The second publication reports: The T cell response to vaccination in identical twins was reported by the authors to appear partly convergent and partly personalized. The study precisely tracked vaccine-responding T cell clones in identical twins.

The chain is encoded by TRBV4-1 joined to TRBJ2-7; the D gene is perhaps TRBD2, from 6 matching bases. Sequencing was performed on PBMCs. This receptor was obtained from a woman aged 18-29 years in good health. At the DNA level, the sequence is TGCGCCAGCAGCCAAGAGCCCCCCCCAAGCGGGTTCTCCTACGAGCAGTACTTC. It is translated as CASSQEPPPSGFSYEQYF.